This T cell receptor (beta chain) was documented in a study of cytomegalovirus exposure and HLA in healthy donors. For the study at large: Drawn from HLA-typed donors, approximately 86 million unique TCRs were held in an early data release.

As regards this clone: Its antigen is still unknown.

Looked up from germline, CDR1 is LGHNA and CDR2 is YSLEER. V lost 1 base to trimming and J lost 3 bases, with 12 bases between them. This CDR3 spans 16 amino acids. This PCR relied on a set of 60 Vbeta primers and 13 Jbeta primers. The assay was immunoSEQ multiplex PCR, and TCRdb's table has in-frame clones only and misses some. The profile shows about 170,000 clones, roughly 79% of them singletons. Regarding the study as a whole: The study labeled 180 or so TCR beta chains cytomegalovirus-associated.

The sequenced sample was PBMCs. V gene TRBV4-3 combines with J gene TRBJ2-2, with D perhaps matching TRBD2 (6 bases). The TCR sequence derives from a woman in her thirties in good health and CMV-seropositive. In nucleotides, the CDR3 is TGCGCCAGCAGCCAAGTCCTAGGACTACACACCGGGGAGCTGTTTTTT. Its translation is CASSQVLGLHTGELFF.